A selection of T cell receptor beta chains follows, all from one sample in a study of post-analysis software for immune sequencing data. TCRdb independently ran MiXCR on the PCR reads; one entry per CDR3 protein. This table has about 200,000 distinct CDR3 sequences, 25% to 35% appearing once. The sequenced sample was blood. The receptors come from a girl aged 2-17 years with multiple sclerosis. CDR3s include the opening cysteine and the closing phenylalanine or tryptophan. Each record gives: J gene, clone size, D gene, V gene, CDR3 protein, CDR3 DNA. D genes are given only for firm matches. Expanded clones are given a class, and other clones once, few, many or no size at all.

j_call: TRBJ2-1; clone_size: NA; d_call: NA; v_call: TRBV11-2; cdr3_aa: CASSLGGHGNEQFF; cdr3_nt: TGTGCCAGCAGCTTAGGGGGACATGGCAATGAGCAGTTCTTC
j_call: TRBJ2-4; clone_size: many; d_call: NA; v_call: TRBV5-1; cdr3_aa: CASGGGASDGIQYF; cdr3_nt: TGCGCCAGCGGAGGAGGGGCTAGCGACGGCATTCAGTACTTC
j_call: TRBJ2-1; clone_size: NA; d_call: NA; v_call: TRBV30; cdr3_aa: CARTPGNEQFF; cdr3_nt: TGTGCCCGGACTCCCGGGAATGAGCAGTTCTTC
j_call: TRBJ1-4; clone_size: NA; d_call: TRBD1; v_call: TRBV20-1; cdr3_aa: CSARGLGGQENEKLFF; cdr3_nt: TGCAGTGCTAGGGGATTGGGGGGACAGGAAAATGAAAAACTGTTTTTT
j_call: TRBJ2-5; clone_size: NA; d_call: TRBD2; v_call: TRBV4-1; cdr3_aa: CASSRDLAGNIQETQYF; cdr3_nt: TGCGCCAGCAGCCGGGATTTAGCGGGGAACATCCAAGAGACCCAGTACTTC
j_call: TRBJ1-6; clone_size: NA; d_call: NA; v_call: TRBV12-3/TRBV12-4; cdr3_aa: CASSNRRAVDNSPLYF; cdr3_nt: TGTGCCAGCAGCAACCGACGAGCAGTGGATAATTCACCCCTCTACTTT
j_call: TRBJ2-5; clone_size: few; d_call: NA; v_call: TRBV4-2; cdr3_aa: CASSQDPHGPLWEQYF; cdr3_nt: TGTGCCAGCAGCCAAGATCCCCACGGACCCCTATGGGAGCAGTACTTC
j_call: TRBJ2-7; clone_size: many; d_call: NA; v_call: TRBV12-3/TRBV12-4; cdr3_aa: CASRTTGSYEQYF; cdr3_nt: TGTGCCAGCAGGACGACAGGCTCCTACGAGCAGTACTTC
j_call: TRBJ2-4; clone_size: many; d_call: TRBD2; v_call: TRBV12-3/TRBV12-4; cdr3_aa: CASSFSGGGYIQYF; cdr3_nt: TGTGCCAGCAGTTTTAGCGGGGGGGGGTACATTCAGTACTTC
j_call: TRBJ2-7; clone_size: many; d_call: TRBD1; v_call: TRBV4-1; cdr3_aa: CASSQEAGTVLYEQYF; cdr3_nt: TGCGCCAGCAGCCAAGAAGCTGGGACAGTCCTCTACGAGCAGTACTTC
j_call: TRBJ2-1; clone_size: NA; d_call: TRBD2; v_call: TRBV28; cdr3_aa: CASSGRTSGRWGEQFF; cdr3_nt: TGTGCCAGCAGTGGACGGACTAGCGGGAGATGGGGTGAGCAGTTCTTC
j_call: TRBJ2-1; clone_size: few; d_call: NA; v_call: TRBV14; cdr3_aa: CASSQEDWYNEQFF; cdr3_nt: TGTGCCAGCAGCCAAGAGGATTGGTACAATGAGCAGTTCTTC
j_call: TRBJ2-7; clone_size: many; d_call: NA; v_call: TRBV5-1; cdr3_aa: CASSLAPGASNEQYF; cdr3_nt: TGCGCCAGCAGCTTGGCCCCGGGGGCATCAAACGAGCAGTACTTC
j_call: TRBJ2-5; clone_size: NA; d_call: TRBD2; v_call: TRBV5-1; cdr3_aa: CASSLPSGSFYERYF; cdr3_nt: TGCGCCAGCAGCCTCCCTAGCGGGAGCTTCTACGAGCGGTACTTC
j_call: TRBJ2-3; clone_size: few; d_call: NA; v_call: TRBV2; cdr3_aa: CASSWASGTDTQYF; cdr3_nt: TGTGCCAGCAGTTGGGCCTCGGGCACAGATACGCAGTATTTT
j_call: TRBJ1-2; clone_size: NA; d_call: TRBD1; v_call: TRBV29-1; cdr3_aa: CSVRGPDGYTF; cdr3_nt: TGCAGCGTTAGGGGGCCCGATGGCTACACCTTC
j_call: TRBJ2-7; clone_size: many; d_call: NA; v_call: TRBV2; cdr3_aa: CASKATNAYEQYF; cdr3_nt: TGTGCCAGCAAGGCGACGAACGCCTACGAGCAGTACTTC
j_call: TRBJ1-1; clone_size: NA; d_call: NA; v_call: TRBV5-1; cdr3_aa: CASSFSADMNTEAFF; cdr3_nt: TGCGCCAGCAGCTTTTCTGCGGACATGAACACTGAAGCTTTCTTT
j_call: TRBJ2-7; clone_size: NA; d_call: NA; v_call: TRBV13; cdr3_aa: CASSAQTGADEQYF; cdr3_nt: TGTGCCAGCAGCGCACAGACAGGTGCGGACGAGCAGTACTTC
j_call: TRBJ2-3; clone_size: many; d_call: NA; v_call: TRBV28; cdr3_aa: CASSFYEQHTDTQYF; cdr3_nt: TGTGCCAGCAGTTTTTATGAGCAGCACACAGATACGCAGTATTTT
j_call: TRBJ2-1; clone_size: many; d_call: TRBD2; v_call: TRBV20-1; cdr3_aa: CSALTSGRDNEQFF; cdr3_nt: TGCAGTGCCCTGACTAGCGGGAGGGACAATGAGCAGTTCTTC
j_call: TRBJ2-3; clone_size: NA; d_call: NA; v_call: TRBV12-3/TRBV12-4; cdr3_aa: CASSSQESTDTQYF; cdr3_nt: TGTGCCAGCAGTTCACAGGAGAGCACAGATACGCAGTATTTT
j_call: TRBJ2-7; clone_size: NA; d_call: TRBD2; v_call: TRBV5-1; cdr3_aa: CASSLESGSENEQYF; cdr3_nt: TGCGCCAGCAGCTTGGAAAGCGGGAGTGAAAACGAGCAGTACTTC
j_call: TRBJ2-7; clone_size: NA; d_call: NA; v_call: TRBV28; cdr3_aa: CASRGQGPSSSYEQYF; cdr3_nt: TGTGCCAGCCGGGGCCAGGGGCCCTCGAGCTCCTACGAGCAGTACTTC
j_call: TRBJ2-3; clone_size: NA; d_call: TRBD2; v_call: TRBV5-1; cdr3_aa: CASSLGLAVTTDTQYF; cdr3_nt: TGCGCCAGCAGCTTGGGACTAGCGGTTACCACAGATACGCAGTATTTT
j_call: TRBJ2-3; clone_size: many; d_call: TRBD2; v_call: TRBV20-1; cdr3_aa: CSASPRAGLAVDRGGTQYF; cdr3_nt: TGCAGTGCTAGCCCCAGGGCGGGACTAGCGGTAGACCGAGGGGGTACGCAGTATTTT
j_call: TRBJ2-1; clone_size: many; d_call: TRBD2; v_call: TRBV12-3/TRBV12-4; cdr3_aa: CASSFQPGGRPYNEQFF; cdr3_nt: TGTGCCAGCAGTTTCCAGCCGGGCGGGAGACCCTACAATGAGCAGTTCTTC
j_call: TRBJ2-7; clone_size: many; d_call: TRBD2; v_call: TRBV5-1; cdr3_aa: CASSEGLAGSGLEQYF; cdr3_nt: TGCGCCAGCAGCGAGGGACTAGCGGGATCGGGCCTCGAGCAGTACTTC
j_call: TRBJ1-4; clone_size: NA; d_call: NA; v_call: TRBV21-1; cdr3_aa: CASSKVVKGHEKLFF; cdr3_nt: TGTGCCAGCAGCAAAGTAGTGAAGGGACACGAAAAACTGTTTTTT
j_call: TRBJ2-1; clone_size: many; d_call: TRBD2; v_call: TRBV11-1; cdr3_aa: CASSPGTSIIYNEQFF; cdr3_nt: TGTGCCAGCAGCCCAGGGACTAGTATCATCTACAATGAGCAGTTCTTC
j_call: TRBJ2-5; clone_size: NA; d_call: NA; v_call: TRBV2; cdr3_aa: CASSEYRRETQYF; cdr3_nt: TGTGCCAGCAGTGAATACCGAAGGGAGACCCAGTACTTC
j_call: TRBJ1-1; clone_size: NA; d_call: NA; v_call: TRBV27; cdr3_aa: CASSPGAGTEAFF; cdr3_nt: TGTGCCAGCAGCCCAGGGGCGGGCACTGAAGCTTTCTTT
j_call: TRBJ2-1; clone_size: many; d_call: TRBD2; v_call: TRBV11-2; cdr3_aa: CASSPVTSGSVYEQFF; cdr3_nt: TGTGCCAGCAGCCCTGTAACTAGCGGGAGCGTCTATGAGCAGTTCTTC
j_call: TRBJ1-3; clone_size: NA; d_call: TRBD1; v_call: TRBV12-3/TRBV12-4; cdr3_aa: CASSGTGGGNTIYF; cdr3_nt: TGTGCCAGCAGCGGGACAGGGGGAGGAAACACCATATATTTT
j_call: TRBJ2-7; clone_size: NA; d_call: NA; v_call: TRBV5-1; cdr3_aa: CASSRAGGHEQYF; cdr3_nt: TGCGCCAGCAGCCGGGCAGGGGGGCACGAGCAGTACTTC
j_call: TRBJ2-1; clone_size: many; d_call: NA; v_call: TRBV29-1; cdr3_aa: CSAPSRSYNEQFF; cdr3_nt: TGCAGTGCCCCTAGCCGGTCCTACAATGAGCAGTTCTTC
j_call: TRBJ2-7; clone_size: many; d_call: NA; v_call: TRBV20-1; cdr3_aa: CSAPIRHEQYF; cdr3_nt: TGCAGTGCCCCGATCCGCCACGAGCAGTACTTC
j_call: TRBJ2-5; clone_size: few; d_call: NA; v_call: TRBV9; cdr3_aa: CASSVGRAEETQYF; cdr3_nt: TGTGCCAGCAGCGTAGGTAGGGCAGAAGAGACCCAGTACTTC
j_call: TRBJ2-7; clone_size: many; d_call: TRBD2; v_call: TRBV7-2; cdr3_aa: CASSLGLALSYEQYF; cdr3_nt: TGTGCCAGCAGCCTGGGACTAGCGCTCTCCTACGAGCAGTACTTC
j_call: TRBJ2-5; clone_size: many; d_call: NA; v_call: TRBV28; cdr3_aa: CASREQGSQETQYF; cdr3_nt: TGTGCCAGCAGAGAGCAGGGGTCCCAAGAGACCCAGTACTTC